Below are 12 T cell receptor beta chains sequenced from a single sample in a study of T cell responses to AZD1222 COVID-19 vaccine. Libraries were prepared by immunoSEQ multiplex PCR; TCRdb keeps only in-frame clonotypes and omits some of them. The top ten clones hold approximately 5.1% of a sample with 150,000 or so clones, roughly nine tenths of them seen once. This sample comprised peripheral blood, obtained on day 0 of MenACWY control vaccination. These TCRs come from an adult in good health.

In DNA form, the CDR3 reads TGTGCCAGCAGAATGACATCTAACACTGAAGCTTTCTTT. Translated: CASRMTSNTEAFF. The chain is built from TRBV12-3 or TRBV12-4 and TRBJ1-1; D is uncertain. The length of the CDR3 is 13 residues. Trimming removed 6 bases at V and 2 bases at J, with 10 bases between.

This clone was detected only a few times. The gene calls are TRBV15 and TRBJ1-2; 7 bases are shared with TRBD1. Germline V gene sequence: CDR1 LNHNV, CDR2 YYDKDF (reference sequence). V lost 0 bases to trimming and J lost 7 bases; unmatched junction nucleotides: 8. The CDR3 has 15 residues. The CDR3 sequence: CATSRDPGQRGGYTF. CDR3 nucleotides: TGTGCCACCAGCAGAGACCCGGGACAGAGGGGTGGCTACACCTTC.

This clone has only one observation. This chain connects TRBV28 to TRBJ2-3; possible D gene TRBD1, 5 bases. Germline CDR1 reads MDHEN; CDR2 reads SYDVKM. There are 14 residues in the CDR3. Between the trimmed V and J ends, which lost 2 bases and 5 bases, there was a span of 11 bases. The CDR3 loop is CASSLQGSGDTQYF. CDR3 coding DNA: TGTGCCAGCAGTTTACAGGGAAGTGGAGATACGCAGTATTTT.

V is TRBV27 and J is TRBJ2-3; 7 bases are shared with TRBD1. The CDR3 sequence is 16 residues long. From germline, CDR1 is MNHEY and CDR2 SMNVEV (reference sequence). J gave up 2 bases and V 2 bases, and 7 bases lay outside the gene matches. Written as DNA, the CDR3 is TGTGCCAGCAGTTTAAGATTGGACAGGTTCACAGATACGCAGTATTTT. The encoded protein is CASSLRLDRFTDTQYF.

The V and J genes are TRBV27 and TRBJ2-2, with 8 bases fitting TRBD1. This CDR3 region has 15 residues. CDR1 and CDR2 (germline): MNHEY, SMNVEV (reference sequence). After removal of 5 bases from V and 2 bases from J, the junction contained 4 bases not matched to a gene. The CDR3 DNA is TGTGCCAGCAGTCGGACAGGGTTTAACACCGGGGAGCTGTTTTTT. Encoded protein: CASSRTGFNTGELFF.

The chain carries TRBV5-5 and TRBJ2-5; weak D call: TRBD2 (5 bases). This CDR3 has 13 amino acids. Germline V gene lookup returns CDR1 SGHKS and CDR2 YYEKEE (reference sequence). The V and J ends lost 5 bases and 5 bases respectively, with 13 bases between them. The CDR3 here is CASRPGPGETQYF. In DNA, the CDR3 is TGTGCCAGCAGACCTGGGCCGGGGGAGACCCAGTACTTC.

This clone was recorded a few times. J is TRBJ1-2 and V is TRBV9, with unresolved D. The V end lost 2 bases, the J end lost 8 bases, and 10 bases lay between the germline ends. This CDR3 has 12 residues. Germline lookup yields CDR1 SGDLS and CDR2 YYNGEE. The chain's CDR3 is CASSVLGSGYTF. CDR3 sequence (DNA): TGTGCCAGCAGCGTCCTCGGCAGCGGCTACACCTTC.

The chain recombines TRBV19 with TRBJ1-6; the match to TRBD1 covers 7 bases. The J segment lost 9 bases and the V segment lost 6 bases, leaving 14 bases of the junction unmatched. The CDR3 extends over 16 amino acids. Germline loops: CDR1 LNHDA, CDR2 SQIVND (reference sequence). The CDR3 sequence: CASRSYRGGLASPLHF. CDR3 nucleotide sequence: TGTGCCAGTAGATCTTACAGGGGAGGGCTAGCTTCACCCCTCCACTTT.

The chain is built from TRBV7-3 and TRBJ2-1; 10 bases match TRBD2. Trimming removed 3 bases from V and 5 bases from J; junction bases left unmatched: 4. Germline CDR1 reads SGHTA; CDR2 reads FQGTGA. The CDR3 is 15 amino acids. CDR3 sequence: CASSLGLAKNNEQFF. CDR3 bases: TGTGCCAGCAGCTTGGGACTAGCGAAGAACAATGAGCAGTTCTTC.

The chain carries TRBV6-5 and TRBJ1-1; 9 nucleotides agree with TRBD1. Per the germline V gene, CDR1 is MNHEY and CDR2 is SVGAGI. V lost 6 bases and J lost 3; bases outside the gene matches: 8. The CDR3 length is 15 residues. As DNA, the CDR3 is TGTGCCAGCAGGCGGGACAGGGTCGCATACACTGAAGCTTTCTTT. Protein: CASRRDRVAYTEAFF.

V usage is TRBV29-1 and J usage is TRBJ1-2, with D hard to call. CDR3 length: 13 residues. Trimming took off 0 bases at V and 6 bases at J, with 11 bases between the two ends. Germline V lookup: CDR1 SQVTM, CDR2 ANQGSEA. The CDR3 spells CSVEDRAGNGYTF. For the CDR3, the DNA is TGCAGCGTTGAAGATCGGGCAGGCAATGGCTACACCTTC.

This clone was seen only a few times. V and J are TRBV4-2 and TRBJ1-3, with TRBD1 matching 8 bases. Trimming removed 8 bases from V and 4 bases from J; junction bases left unmatched: 10. This CDR3 region has 15 residues. Germline CDR1 is LGHNA and CDR2 is YNFKEQ. The DNA of the CDR3 is TGTGCCAGCCGATCCGACAGGGGTGCAGGAAACACCATATATTTT. Translation gives CASRSDRGAGNTIYF.